This T cell receptor (beta chain) was obtained from a study of blood T cell repertoires in COVID-19. In the study's own analysis: Estimates of nucleated cell counts were drawn from the amplification of reference gene primers. TCRdb's copy holds only in-frame clones and misses some; the assay was immunoSEQ multiplex PCR. V and J calls and clone size are those listed in that table; D and trimming were worked out from the DNA. The sample carries around 120,000 clones, approximately 90% recorded once. With 4 bases removed from V and 0 bases from J, the gap between germline ends came to 9 bases. The CDR3 covers 14 residues. CDR1 and CDR2 from the germline V gene are SGHAT and FQNNGV.

Material for sequencing was peripheral blood. The chain is built from TRBV11-2 and TRBJ1-1; D is uncertain. The sequence came from a human donor with active COVID-19. The donor label of this sample is uncertain. The CDR3 protein is CASSSPGLNTEAFF. The CDR3 DNA reads as TGTGCCAGCAGCTCCCCGGGGTTGAACACTGAAGCTTTCTTT.